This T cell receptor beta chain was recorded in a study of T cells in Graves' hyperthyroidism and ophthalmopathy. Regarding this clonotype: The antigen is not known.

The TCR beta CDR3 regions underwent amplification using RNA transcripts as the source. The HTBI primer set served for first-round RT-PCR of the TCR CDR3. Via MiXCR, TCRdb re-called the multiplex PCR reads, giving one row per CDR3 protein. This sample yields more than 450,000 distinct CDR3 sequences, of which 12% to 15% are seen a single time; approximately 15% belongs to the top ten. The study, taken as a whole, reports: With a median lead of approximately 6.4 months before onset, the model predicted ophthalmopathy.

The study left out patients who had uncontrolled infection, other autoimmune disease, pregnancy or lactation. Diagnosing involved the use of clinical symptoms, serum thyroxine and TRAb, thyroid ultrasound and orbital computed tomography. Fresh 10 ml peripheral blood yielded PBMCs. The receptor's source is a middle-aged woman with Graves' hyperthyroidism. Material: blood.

CDR3 sequence (DNA): TGTGCCAGCAGCCAAGGGCCTAGCGGGGGATTGAGGCAGTACTTC. Translated, it gives CASSQGPSGGLRQYF. The rearrangement uses TRBV3-1 and TRBJ2-7; the match to TRBD2 covers 10 bases. The V gene end was trimmed by 1 base and the J gene end by 9 bases; junction bases not matched to a gene: 9. This CDR3 is built from 15 residues. The V gene's germline CDR1 is LGHDT and CDR2 YNNKEL (reference sequence).